This entry concerns a single TCR beta chain. The source of the sample is a study of regulatory T cells in long-lasting Graves disease. Libraries of TCR beta came from iRepertoire HTBI primers plus Arm-PCR of CDR3 regions. TCRdb reprocessed the multiplex PCR reads via MiXCR and lists one record per CDR3 protein. There are about 540,000 distinct CDR3 sequences in the sample; roughly 12% occur only once, and 10% lies in the top ten. The V gene lost 0 bases and the J gene lost 2 bases, with 11 bases spanning the gap. The CDR3 extends over 16 amino acids. Germline CDR1 reads LGHDT; CDR2 reads YNNKEL (reference sequence). Documented time point: newly diagnosed GD, antithyroid drugs for less than 3 months. Making the TCR library involved RNA that had been extracted from PBMCs. The same data also went into a second study, on T cells in Graves' hyperthyroidism and ophthalmopathy.

The specimen was peripheral blood mononuclear cells (PBMCs), collected at new diagnosis, from a patient treated with antithyroid drugs. This sequence was found in a man aged 30 to 39 with Graves disease. The chain recombines TRBV3-1 with TRBJ2-1; D assignment may be TRBD1 or TRBD2 (5 bases each). In nucleotides, the CDR3 is TGTGCCAGCAGCCAAGATTGGGACCATACCTACAATGAGCAGTTCTTC. Amino acids: CASSQDWDHTYNEQFF.